Below, one TCR beta chain is given with its context. This specimen comes from a study of blood T cell repertoires in COVID-19. Across the whole study: PBMCs, B-cell-depleted T cells, or T cells were the source of the cDNA or gDNA that made up the material.

Data came from immunoSEQ multiplex PCR; TCRdb stores just in-frame clones and leaves some out. Among 200,000 or so clones listed, roughly nine tenths were seen once. The V and J ends lost 2 bases and 0 bases respectively, with 15 bases between them. CDR3 length: 17 amino acids. CDR1 MNHEY and CDR2 SVGEGT come from the germline V gene. Sequenced material: peripheral blood. The chain carries TRBV6-2 or TRBV6-3 and TRBJ2-3; tentatively, D is TRBD1 (5 bases). The sequence came from a woman aged 70-85 years with acute or convalescent COVID-19. CDR3 DNA sequence: TGTGCCAGCAGTTACCCATTACAGGTTGACAGCACAGATACGCAGTATTTT. It is translated as CASSYPLQVDSTDTQYF.